The present entry profiles one TCR beta chain with its context. The target antigen is unknown. These data originate in a study of multiple sclerosis patients with progressive multifocal leukoencephalopathy. General study findings and limits: PML-onset expanded TRB clones were detectable before and during natalizumab therapy.

Time point here: approximately 12 months of natalizumab therapy. This CDR3 has 11 amino acids. V shed 7 bases, J shed 3 bases, and the junction held 3 bases outside the gene matches. CDR1 and CDR2 (germline): SQVTM, ANQGSEA. Produced via immunoSEQ multiplex PCR; TCRdb's table is partial and in-frame only. The sample lists around 25,000 clones; around 90% were seen once. V usage is TRBV29-1 and J usage is TRBJ2-7, with TRBD1 identical over 7 bases. The sample here was PBMCs, taken from a patient treated with natalizumab. This clonotype was obtained from a man aged 30 to 39 with multiple sclerosis. This CDR3 is CSGQGLYEQYF. Here the CDR3 DNA reads TGCAGCGGACAGGGTCTCTACGAGCAGTACTTC.